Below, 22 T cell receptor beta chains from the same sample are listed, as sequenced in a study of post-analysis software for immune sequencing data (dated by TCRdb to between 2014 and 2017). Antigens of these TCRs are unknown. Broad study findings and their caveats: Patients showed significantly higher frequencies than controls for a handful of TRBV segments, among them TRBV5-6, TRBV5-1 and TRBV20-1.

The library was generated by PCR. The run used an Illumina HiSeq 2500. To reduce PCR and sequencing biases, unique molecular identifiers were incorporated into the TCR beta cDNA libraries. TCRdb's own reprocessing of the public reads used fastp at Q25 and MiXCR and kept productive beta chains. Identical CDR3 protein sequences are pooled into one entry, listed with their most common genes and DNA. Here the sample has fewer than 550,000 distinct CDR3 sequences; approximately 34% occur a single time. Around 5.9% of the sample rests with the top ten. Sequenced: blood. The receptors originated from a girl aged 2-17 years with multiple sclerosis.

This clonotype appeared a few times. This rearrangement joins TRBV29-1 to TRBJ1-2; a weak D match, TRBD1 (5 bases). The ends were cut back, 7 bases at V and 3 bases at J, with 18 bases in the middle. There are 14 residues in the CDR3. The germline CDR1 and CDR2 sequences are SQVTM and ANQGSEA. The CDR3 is CSDHPREVDYGYTF. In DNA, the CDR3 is TGCAGCGACCACCCCAGGGAGGTCGACTATGGCTACACCTTC.

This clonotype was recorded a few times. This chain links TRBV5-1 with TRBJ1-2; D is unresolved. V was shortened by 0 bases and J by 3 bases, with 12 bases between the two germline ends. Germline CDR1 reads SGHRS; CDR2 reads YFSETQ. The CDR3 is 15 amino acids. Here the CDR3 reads CASSLAREGHYGYTF. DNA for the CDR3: TGCGCCAGCAGCTTGGCCCGAGAAGGGCACTATGGCTACACCTTC.

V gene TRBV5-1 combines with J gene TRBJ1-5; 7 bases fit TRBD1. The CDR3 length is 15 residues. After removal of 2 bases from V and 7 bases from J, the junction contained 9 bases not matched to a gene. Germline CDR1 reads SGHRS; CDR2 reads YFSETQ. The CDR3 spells CASSLATGTGQPQHF. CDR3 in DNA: TGCGCCAGCAGCTTAGCGACAGGGACCGGGCAGCCCCAGCATTTT.

CDR3: CASSKSGTGETQYF. The CDR3 DNA sequence: TGTGCCAGCAGCAAATCCGGGACAGGGGAGACCCAGTACTTC. The chain couples TRBV7-9 to TRBJ2-5, with TRBD1 matching over 9 bases. Germline V CDR1 and CDR2: SEHNR, FQNEAQ (reference sequence). The J segment lost 5 bases and the V segment lost 5 bases, leaving 6 bases of the junction unmatched. This CDR3 region has 14 residues.

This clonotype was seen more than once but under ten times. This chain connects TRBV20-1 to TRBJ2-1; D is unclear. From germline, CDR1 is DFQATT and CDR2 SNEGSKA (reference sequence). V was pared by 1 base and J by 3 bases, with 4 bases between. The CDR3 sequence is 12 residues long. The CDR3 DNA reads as TGCAGTGCTAGAGTCGGCTACAATGAGCAGTTCTTC. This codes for CSARVGYNEQFF.

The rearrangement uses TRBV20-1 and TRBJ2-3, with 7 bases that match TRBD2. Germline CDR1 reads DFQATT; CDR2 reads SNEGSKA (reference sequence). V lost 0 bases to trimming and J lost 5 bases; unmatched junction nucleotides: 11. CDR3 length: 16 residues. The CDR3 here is CSARDPAGVRLDTQYF. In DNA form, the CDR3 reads TGCAGTGCTAGAGATCCCGCGGGGGTCCGTCTAGATACGCAGTATTTT.

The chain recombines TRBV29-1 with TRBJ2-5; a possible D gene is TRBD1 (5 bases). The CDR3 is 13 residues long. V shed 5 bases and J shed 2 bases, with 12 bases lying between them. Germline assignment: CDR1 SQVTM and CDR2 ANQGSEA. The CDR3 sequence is CSVSRGLQETQYF. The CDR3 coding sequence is TGCAGCGTTTCAAGGGGATTACAAGAGACCCAGTACTTC.

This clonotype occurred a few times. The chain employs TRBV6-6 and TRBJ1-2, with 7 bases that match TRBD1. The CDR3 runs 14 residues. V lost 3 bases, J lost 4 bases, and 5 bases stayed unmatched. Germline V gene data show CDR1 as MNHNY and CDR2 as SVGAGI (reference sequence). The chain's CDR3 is CASSYPDRVYGYTF. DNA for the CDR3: TGTGCCAGCAGTTATCCCGACAGGGTCTATGGCTACACCTTC.

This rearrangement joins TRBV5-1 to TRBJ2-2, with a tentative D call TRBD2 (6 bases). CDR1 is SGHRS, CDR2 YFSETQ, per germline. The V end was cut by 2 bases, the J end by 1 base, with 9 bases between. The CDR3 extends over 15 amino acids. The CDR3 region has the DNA TGCGCCAGCAGCTTCGTGGGGGGGAACACCGGGGAGCTGTTTTTT. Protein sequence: CASSFVGGNTGELFF.

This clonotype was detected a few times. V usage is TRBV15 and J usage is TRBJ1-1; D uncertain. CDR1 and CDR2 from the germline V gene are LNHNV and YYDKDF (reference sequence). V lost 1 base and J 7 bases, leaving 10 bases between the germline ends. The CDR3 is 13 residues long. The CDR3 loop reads CATSRVRISEAFF. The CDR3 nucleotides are TGTGCCACCAGCAGAGTTCGGATAAGTGAAGCTTTCTTT.

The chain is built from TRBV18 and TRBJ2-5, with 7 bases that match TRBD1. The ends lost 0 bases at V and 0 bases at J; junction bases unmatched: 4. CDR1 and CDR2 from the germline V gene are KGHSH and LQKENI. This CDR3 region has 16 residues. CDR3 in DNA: TGTGCCAGCTCACCACCGGGGACAGCGAACCAAGAGACCCAGTACTTC. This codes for CASSPPGTANQETQYF.

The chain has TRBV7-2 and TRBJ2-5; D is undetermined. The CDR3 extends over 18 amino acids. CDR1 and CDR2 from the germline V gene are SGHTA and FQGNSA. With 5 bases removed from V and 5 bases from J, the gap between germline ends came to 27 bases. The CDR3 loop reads CASSPGPPPTRLRETQYF. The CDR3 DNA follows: TGTGCCAGCAGCCCCGGACCGCCTCCAACCCGTCTCAGGGAGACCCAGTACTTC.

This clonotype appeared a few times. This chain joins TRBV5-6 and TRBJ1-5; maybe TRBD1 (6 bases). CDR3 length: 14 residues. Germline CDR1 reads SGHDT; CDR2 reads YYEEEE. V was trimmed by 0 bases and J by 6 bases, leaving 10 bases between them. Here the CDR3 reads CASSLGGAGQPQHF. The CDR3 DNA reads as TGTGCCAGCAGCTTGGGGGGGGCAGGTCAGCCCCAGCATTTT.

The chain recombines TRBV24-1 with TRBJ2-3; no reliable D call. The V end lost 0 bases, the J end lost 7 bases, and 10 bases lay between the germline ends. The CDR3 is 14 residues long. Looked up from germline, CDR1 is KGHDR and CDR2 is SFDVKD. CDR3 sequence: CATSDLNDGYTQYF. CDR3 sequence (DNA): TGTGCCACCAGTGATTTGAACGATGGGTATACGCAGTATTTT.

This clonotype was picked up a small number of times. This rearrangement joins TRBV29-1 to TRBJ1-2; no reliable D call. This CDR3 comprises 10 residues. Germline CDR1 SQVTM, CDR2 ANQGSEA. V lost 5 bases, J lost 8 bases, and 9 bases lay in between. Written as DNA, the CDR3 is TGCAGCGTTAGTATGAGGGGCTACACCTTC. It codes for CSVSMRGYTF.

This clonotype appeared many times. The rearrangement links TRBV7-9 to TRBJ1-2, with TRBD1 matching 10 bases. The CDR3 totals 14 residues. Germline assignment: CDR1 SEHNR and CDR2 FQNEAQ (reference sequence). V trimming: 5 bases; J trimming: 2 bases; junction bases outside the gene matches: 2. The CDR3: CASSRTGGNYGYTF. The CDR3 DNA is TGTGCCAGCAGCCGGACAGGGGGAAACTATGGCTACACCTTC.

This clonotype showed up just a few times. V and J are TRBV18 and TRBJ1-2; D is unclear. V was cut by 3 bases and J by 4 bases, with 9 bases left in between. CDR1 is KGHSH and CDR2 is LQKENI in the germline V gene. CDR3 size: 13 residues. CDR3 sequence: CASSPLGLYGYTF. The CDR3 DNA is TGTGCCAGCTCACCCCTCGGACTCTATGGCTACACCTTC.

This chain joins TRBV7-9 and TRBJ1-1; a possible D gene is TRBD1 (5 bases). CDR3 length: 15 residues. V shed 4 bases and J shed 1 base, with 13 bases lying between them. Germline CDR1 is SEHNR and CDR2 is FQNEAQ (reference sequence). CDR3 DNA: TGTGCCAGCAGCTCATCTATCGGGGGGAACACTGAAGCTTTCTTT. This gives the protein CASSSSIGGNTEAFF.

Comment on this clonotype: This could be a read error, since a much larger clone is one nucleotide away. The CDR3, as DNA: TGTGCCAGGGGGATCGAAAACACAGGGCCGGACGAGCAGTACTTC. Residues: CARGIENTGPDEQYF. The rearrangement joins TRBV6-1 to TRBJ2-5; D might be TRBD1 (6 bases). With the DNA end fitting TRBJ2-7 better, the J assignment may be wrong. CDR1 and CDR2 (germline): MNHNS, SASEGT. The CDR3 loop spans 15 amino acids.

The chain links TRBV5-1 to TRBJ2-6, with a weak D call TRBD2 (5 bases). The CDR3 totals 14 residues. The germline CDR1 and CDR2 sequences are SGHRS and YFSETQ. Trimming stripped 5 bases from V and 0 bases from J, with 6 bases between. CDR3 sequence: CASRADSGANVLTF. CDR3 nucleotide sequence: TGCGCCAGCAGAGCGGACTCTGGGGCCAACGTCCTGACTTTC.

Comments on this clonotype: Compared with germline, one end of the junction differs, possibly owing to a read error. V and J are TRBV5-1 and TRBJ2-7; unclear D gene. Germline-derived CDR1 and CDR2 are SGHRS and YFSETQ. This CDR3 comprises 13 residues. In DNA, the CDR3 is TGCGCCCGCAGCTTGAGGCCCCTGTACGAGCAGTACTTC. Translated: CARSLRPLYEQYF.

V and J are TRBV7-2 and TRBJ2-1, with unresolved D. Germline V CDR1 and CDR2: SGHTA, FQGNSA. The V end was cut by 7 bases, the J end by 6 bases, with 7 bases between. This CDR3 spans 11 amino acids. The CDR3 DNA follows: TGTGCCAGCACCATATTCAATGAGCAGTTCTTC. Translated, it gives CASTIFNEQFF. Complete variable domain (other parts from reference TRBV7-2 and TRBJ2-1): GAGVSQSPSNKVTEKGKDVELRCDPISGHTALYWYRQSLGQGLEFLIYFQGNSAPDKSGLPSDRFSAERTGGSVSTLTIQRTQQEDSAVYLCASTIFNEQFFGPGTRLTVL.